This TCR beta chain was retrieved from a study of CD8 T cells in Susac syndrome. Notes on the study in general: An acknowledgment was made by the study that its TCR sequencing and HLA analysis involved relatively few individuals.

Reverse transcription used about 0.45 to 1 ug RNA and random hexamers. The authors amplified TCR beta CDR3 across 54 Vbeta and 13 Jbeta using immunoSEQ multiplex PCR. From the immunoSEQ multiplex PCR reads, TCRdb called clonotypes with MiXCR, one entry per CDR3 protein. Of roughly 150,000 distinct CDR3 sequences listed, nearly 97% are singletons. The CDR3 spans 11 residues. CDR1 and CDR2 (germline): SQVTM, ANQGSEA. As for this clonotype: The antigen is not known. At one end the junction does not follow the germline gene, possibly because of a read error.

The authors carried out high-throughput sequencing of TCR beta. They applied it to CD8+ and CD4+ T cells obtained from blood. The multiple sclerosis controls comprised treatment-naive patients whose relapsing-remitting disease was stable or active. The TCR was taken from a human donor with multiple sclerosis. Sequencing was performed on CD8+ T cells from PBMCs. The rearrangement uses TRBV29-1 and TRBJ2-5; possibly TRBD1 or TRBD2 for D (5 bases each). In DNA form, the CDR3 reads TGCAGCGTCACCATGGGGGAGACCCGGGTCTTC. Translated: CSVTMGETRVF.